These T cell receptor beta chains were read from a single sample in a study of cytomegalovirus exposure and HLA in healthy donors. Using immunoSEQ multiplex PCR, the repertoire was profiled, and TCRdb retains in-frame clones only, with some absent. The sample records 100,000 to 150,000 clones, approximately 89% being singletons. What was sequenced was PBMCs. Receptor source: a woman younger than 30 in good health and CMV-seronegative. The CDR3 runs from the conserved cysteine through the conserved F or W. The D gene is left open where the match is weak. Only part of the rows carry a size: once, few, many, or a class if the clone is expanded.

clone_size j_call d_call v_call cdr3_nt cdr3_aa
once TRBJ2-2 TRBD1 TRBV5-1 TGCGCCAGCAGCTCACAGGGGGCAATGGACACCGGGGAGCTGTTTTTT CASSSQGAMDTGELFF
. TRBJ2-5 . TRBV5-6 TGTGCCAGCAGCTTGGACTATGAAGAGACCCAGTACTTC CASSLDYEETQYF
few TRBJ2-3 TRBD1 TRBV10-3 TGTGCCATCAGTGAACGACAGGGAACCACAGATACGCAGTATTTT CAISERQGTTDTQYF
few TRBJ1-6 . TRBV30 TGTGCCTGGAGTGTACTCATGGGAGATTCACCCCTCCACTTT CAWSVLMGDSPLHF
. TRBJ1-3 . TRBV30 TGTGCCTGGAGTGTTGTATCCGGAAACACCATATATTTT CAWSVVSGNTIYF
. TRBJ2-5 . TRBV6-1 TGTGCCACCGGGTTGAGGCGGGGAGAGACCCAGTACTTC CATGLRRGETQYF
. TRBJ2-2 TRBD1 TRBV5-1 TGCGCCAGCAGCATGGACAGGGGGCACACCGGGGAGCTGTTTTTT CASSMDRGHTGELFF
. TRBJ1-1 . TRBV7-8 TGTGCCAGCAGCTTAGTCCCAGGGCGGGGGACTGAAGCTTTCTTT CASSLVPGRGTEAFF
once TRBJ1-3 TRBD1 TRBV25-1 TGTGCCAGCAGTGGGGGACAGAGGAACACCATATATTTT CASSGGQRNTIYF
. TRBJ2-1 TRBD2 TRBV27 TGTGCCAGCAGTGCGACTAGCGGATTCTACAATGAGCAGTTCTTC CASSATSGFYNEQFF
. TRBJ1-5 . TRBV4-2 TGTGCCAGCAGCCGCCGGACAGCGGATAGCAATCAGCCCCAGCATTTT CASSRRTADSNQPQHF
. TRBJ2-3 TRBD2 TRBV5-1 TGCGCCAGCAGCTTCCGAACTAGCGGTAATACAGATACGCAGTATTTT CASSFRTSGNTDTQYF
. TRBJ1-1 TRBD1 TRBV10-1 TGCGCCAGCAGCCGACAGGGGGCAGGTGAAGCTTTCTTT CASSRQGAGEAFF
. TRBJ1-2 . TRBV28 TGTGCCAGCAGTTCAATGCCCCGGGATGGCTACACCTTC CASSSMPRDGYTF
. TRBJ1-5 . TRBV27 TGTGCCAGCAGTTCTATACAGGGATATCATCAGCCCCAGCATTTT CASSSIQGYHQPQHF
. TRBJ2-7 . TRBV11-3 TGTGCCAGCAGCTTAGATTCGAACAACTACGAGCAGTACTTC CASSLDSNNYEQYF
. TRBJ2-1 TRBD2 TRBV10-1 TGCGCCAGCAGTGAGCCGGGGGGGCGATACAATGAGCAGTTCTTC CASSEPGGRYNEQFF
. TRBJ2-1 . TRBV7-2 TGTGCCAGCAGCCCAGGGGAGTCGGGAAATGAGCAGTTCTTC CASSPGESGNEQFF
. TRBJ1-2 . TRBV7-9 TGTGCCAGCAGACAGGGAGCCTATGGCTACACCTTC CASRQGAYGYTF
. TRBJ2-1 TRBD2 TRBV5-1 TGCGCCAGCAGGGCTGGGGGGGATGAGCAGTTCTTC CASRAGGDEQFF
. TRBJ2-1 . TRBV27 TGTGCCAGCAGTTATGGCGGAGCTCAAAATGAGCAGTTCTTC CASSYGGAQNEQFF
. TRBJ2-7 TRBD2 TRBV29-1 TGCAGCGCCAAGACTAGCGGGAGCTACGAGCAGTACTTC CSAKTSGSYEQYF
once TRBJ2-7 TRBD1 TRBV4-2 TGTGCCAGCAGCCTGACAGGGGCCGGGTACGAGCAGTACTTC CASSLTGAGYEQYF
. TRBJ2-7 TRBD1 TRBV28 TGTGCCAGCAGGCGACAGGGGGATTCTTACGAGCAGTACTTC CASRRQGDSYEQYF
. TRBJ1-1 . TRBV6-4 TGTGCCAGCAGCCCCAGGGGGAACACTGAAGCTTTCTTT CASSPRGNTEAFF
. TRBJ2-2 . TRBV5-1 TGCGCCAGCAGCTTGCCCGGTGGTACCGGGGAGCTGTTTTTT CASSLPGGTGELFF
. TRBJ2-3 TRBD2 TRBV30 TGTGCCTCCAGCGGGAGCCCAGATACGCAGTATTTT CASSGSPDTQYF
. TRBJ2-1 . TRBV29-1 TGCAGCGTTGAAGATATCCAGGGGATGGATGAGCAGTTCTTC CSVEDIQGMDEQFF
. TRBJ2-5 TRBD2 TRBV7-2 TGTGCCAGCAGACCGACTAGCGGGAGGGTGAAGACCCAGTACTTC CASRPTSGRVKTQYF
. TRBJ1-1 TRBD1 TRBV7-9 TGTGCCAGCAGACCACAGGGGGCGTTAAACACTGAAGCTTTCTTT CASRPQGALNTEAFF
. TRBJ2-7 TRBD1 TRBV7-7 TGTGCCAGCAGCTTAGAACAGGGGGCTGGCTACGAGCAGTACTTC CASSLEQGAGYEQYF
. TRBJ1-5 . TRBV27 TGTGCCAGCAGCAAGGTTGGGGCTGGGAGGGGCAATCAGCCCCAGCATTTT CASSKVGAGRGNQPQHF
. TRBJ2-1 . TRBV10-3 TGTGCCATCAGTACGGGTATAGTTGTAGATGAGCAGTTCTTC CAISTGIVVDEQFF
. TRBJ2-5 . TRBV6-6 TGTGCCAGCAGTTACTCTGCAGGGGAGGAGACCCAGTACTTC CASSYSAGEETQYF
. TRBJ1-4 . TRBV28 TGTGCCAGCAGGCCCCACAGGGACGAAACTAATGAAAAACTGTTTTTT CASRPHRDETNEKLFF
. TRBJ2-3 . TRBV28 TGTGCCAGCAGTTTACAGTCCACAGATACGCAGTATTTT CASSLQSTDTQYF
once TRBJ1-5 . TRBV7-9 TGTGCCAGCGCCCTAGGGGGTGGCAATCAGCCCCAGCATTTT CASALGGGNQPQHF
. TRBJ2-3 . TRBV6-5 TGTGCCAGCAGTTACTCAAGCGGAAGCACAGATACGCAGTATTTT CASSYSSGSTDTQYF
. TRBJ2-7 . TRBV28 TGTGCCAGCACCATCTCCAGCGAGTACGAGCAGTACTTC CASTISSEYEQYF
. TRBJ2-5 TRBD2 TRBV27 TGTGCCAGCAGTCCGGCGGGGGAAGAGACCCAGTACTTC CASSPAGEETQYF
. TRBJ2-2 . TRBV28 TGTGCCAGCAGTGCCCTACTCGGGGAGCTGTTTTTT CASSALLGELFF
. TRBJ2-7 . TRBV6-6 TGTGCCAGCAGCAGCGGACTATTCCTCTCCTACGAGCAGTACTTC CASSSGLFLSYEQYF
. TRBJ2-3 . TRBV5-4 TGTGCCAGCAGCTTGGATTCTGCGGCGATGCTAGCGCCGCAGTATTTT CASSLDSAAMLAPQYF
. TRBJ1-1 . TRBV5-1 TGCGCCAGCAGCTTATATCAGGGAACTGAAGCTTTCTTT CASSLYQGTEAFF
. TRBJ2-3 TRBD2 TRBV2 TGTGCCAGCAGTGTTGCCAGCGGGAGTGGTACAGATACGCAGTATTTT CASSVASGSGTDTQYF
few TRBJ1-2 . TRBV19 TGTGCCAGTAGTATAGATTCTTCGACAGGTGGAGGATCGGGCTACACCTTC CASSIDSSTGGGSGYTF
. TRBJ1-5 . TRBV6-1 TGTGCCAGCAGGACTACAATCAGCCCCCAGCATTTT CASRTTISPQHF
. TRBJ2-7 TRBD1 TRBV7-2 TGTGCCAGCAGACCGGGACAGGGCTATTCCTACGAGCAGTACTTC CASRPGQGYSYEQYF
. TRBJ1-2 TRBD1 TRBV29-1 TGCAGCGTCCTCCGGGACAGGGGACTTGGCTACACCTTC CSVLRDRGLGYTF
. TRBJ2-2 . TRBV5-6 TGTGCCAGCAGCTTCTCTACCGGGGAGCTGTTTTTT CASSFSTGELFF
. TRBJ2-3 . TRBV6-1 TGTGCCAGCAGCGGAGGGGGGGGCACAGATACGCAGTATTTT CASSGGGGTDTQYF
. TRBJ2-3 TRBD2 TRBV27 TGTGCCAGCAGCCTAGGGACTAGCGGCACAGATACGCAGTATTTT CASSLGTSGTDTQYF
. TRBJ2-7 TRBD1 TRBV27 TGTGCCAGCAGTTCACTCAGGGGGCCCCTCGAGCAGTACTTC CASSSLRGPLEQYF
. TRBJ2-5 . TRBV5-1 TGCGCCAGCAGCTTACCCGGGTCTTCCCTGGCAGAGACCCAGTACTTC CASSLPGSSLAETQYF
. TRBJ2-3 TRBD2 TRBV6-1 TGTGCCAGCAGTGGGGCCTTCCTAGCGGTCGATACGCAGTATTTT CASSGAFLAVDTQYF
. TRBJ2-1 TRBD2 TRBV28 TGTGCCAGCAGTTTTTGGCTAGCGGGAGCGGGTCGTAATGAGCAGTTCTTC CASSFWLAGAGRNEQFF
. TRBJ1-1 . TRBV27 TGTGCCAGCAGAAAAGACAGGAACACTGAAGCTTTCTTT CASRKDRNTEAFF
. TRBJ2-1 . TRBV6-5 TGTGCCAGCAGTGGGGGGACAGCTTACAATGAGCAGTTCTTC CASSGGTAYNEQFF
. TRBJ2-3 TRBD2 TRBV10-3 TGTGCCATCAGTGAGTCACAGGGGCGGACTAGCGGGGATACGCAGTATTTT CAISESQGRTSGDTQYF